The rows below give T cell receptor beta chains drawn from one sample of a study of shared clonotypes between healthy human individuals. TCRdb keeps only in-frame clones here, not all; method: immunoSEQ multiplex PCR. The sample yields about 480,000 clones, 60% to 85% seen once. Material for sequencing was PBMCs. These receptors originate from a middle-aged woman in good health. Some clones in this sample may be carry-over from other donors' samples. CDR3s include the opening cysteine and the closing phenylalanine or tryptophan. The order of the fields is D gene, clone size, J gene, V gene, CDR3 protein, CDR3 DNA. The D gene is left open where the match is weak. Expanded clones get a size class; other rows say once, few or many, or leave the size out.

D gene: NA; clone size: few; J gene: TRBJ2-7; V gene: TRBV28; CDR3 protein: CASSQTYEQYF; CDR3 DNA: TGTGCCAGCAGCCAAACGTACGAGCAGTACTTC
D gene: TRBD1; clone size: NA; J gene: TRBJ2-3; V gene: TRBV10-3; CDR3 protein: CAIRGTGITDTQYF; CDR3 DNA: TGTGCCATCAGGGGGACAGGGATCACAGATACGCAGTATTTT
D gene: NA; clone size: NA; J gene: TRBJ2-7; V gene: TRBV4-2; CDR3 protein: CASSQDSGAAYEQYF; CDR3 DNA: TGTGCCAGCAGCCAAGATAGCGGAGCGGCCTACGAGCAGTACTTC
D gene: TRBD1; clone size: NA; J gene: TRBJ2-2; V gene: TRBV10-3; CDR3 protein: CAISERQGSGGELFF; CDR3 DNA: TGTGCCATCAGTGAGCGACAGGGGTCGGGCGGGGAGCTGTTTTTT
D gene: NA; clone size: NA; J gene: TRBJ2-7; V gene: TRBV29-1; CDR3 protein: CSVVLATSSYEQYF; CDR3 DNA: TGCAGCGTTGTGTTAGCGACTAGCTCCTACGAGCAGTACTTC
D gene: NA; clone size: NA; J gene: TRBJ2-3; V gene: TRBV28; CDR3 protein: CASRVQGGDTQYF; CDR3 DNA: TGTGCCAGCAGGGTACAGGGGGGGGATACGCAGTATTTT
D gene: NA; clone size: NA; J gene: TRBJ2-1; V gene: TRBV29-1; CDR3 protein: CSVGRGSYNEQFF; CDR3 DNA: TGCAGCGTTGGTCGGGGGTCCTACAATGAGCAGTTCTTC
D gene: NA; clone size: NA; J gene: TRBJ2-3; V gene: TRBV6-1; CDR3 protein: CASSLRDSTDTQYF; CDR3 DNA: TGTGCCAGCAGTCTCCGGGACAGCACAGATACGCAGTATTTT
D gene: TRBD1; clone size: NA; J gene: TRBJ1-4; V gene: TRBV28; CDR3 protein: CASSFVDRVEEKLFF; CDR3 DNA: TGTGCCAGCAGTTTTGTCGACAGGGTGGAAGAAAAACTGTTTTTT
D gene: TRBD2; clone size: NA; J gene: TRBJ2-7; V gene: TRBV28; CDR3 protein: CASSMGLAGGRTYEQYF; CDR3 DNA: TGTGCCAGCAGTATGGGACTAGCGGGAGGCCGTACCTACGAGCAGTACTTC
D gene: NA; clone size: many; J gene: TRBJ2-7; V gene: TRBV25-1; CDR3 protein: CASKDGYF; CDR3 DNA: TGTGCCAGCAAAGACGGATACTTC
D gene: NA; clone size: NA; J gene: TRBJ1-5; V gene: TRBV28; CDR3 protein: CASSTGTRSNQPQHF; CDR3 DNA: TGTGCCAGCAGCACCGGGACACGGAGCAATCAGCCCCAGCATTTT
D gene: TRBD1; clone size: once; J gene: TRBJ2-5; V gene: TRBV25-1; CDR3 protein: CASRGTGWAQYF; CDR3 DNA: TGTGCCAGCCGGGGGACAGGGTGGGCCCAGTACTTC
D gene: TRBD1; clone size: NA; J gene: TRBJ1-1; V gene: TRBV2; CDR3 protein: CASMTGVNTEAFF; CDR3 DNA: TGTGCCAGCATGACAGGGGTGAACACTGAAGCTTTCTTT
D gene: NA; clone size: few; J gene: TRBJ2-2; V gene: TRBV11-3; CDR3 protein: CASSRINTGELFF; CDR3 DNA: TGTGCCAGCAGCCGAATTAACACCGGGGAGCTGTTTTTT
D gene: NA; clone size: NA; J gene: TRBJ1-4; V gene: TRBV28; CDR3 protein: CASSSPYNEKLFF; CDR3 DNA: TGTGCCAGCAGTTCTCCGTATAATGAAAAACTGTTTTTT
D gene: TRBD1; clone size: NA; J gene: TRBJ2-1; V gene: TRBV5-4; CDR3 protein: CASSPGGQTYNEQFF; CDR3 DNA: TGTGCCAGCAGCCCTGGGGGACAGACCTACAATGAGCAGTTCTTC
D gene: TRBD2; clone size: NA; J gene: TRBJ2-1; V gene: TRBV15; CDR3 protein: CATSRASGSAYNEQFF; CDR3 DNA: TGTGCCACCAGCAGAGCGAGCGGGAGTGCTTACAATGAGCAGTTCTTC
D gene: NA; clone size: NA; J gene: TRBJ2-1; V gene: TRBV6-5; CDR3 protein: CASSPPGAPIYEQFF; CDR3 DNA: TGTGCCAGCAGTCCCCCTGGGGCCCCAATCTATGAGCAGTTCTTC
D gene: NA; clone size: NA; J gene: TRBJ2-3; V gene: TRBV7-8; CDR3 protein: CASSLGDSTDTQYF; CDR3 DNA: TGTGCCAGCAGCTTAGGGGACAGCACAGATACGCAGTATTTT
D gene: NA; clone size: NA; J gene: TRBJ1-1; V gene: TRBV7-9; CDR3 protein: CASSPGRVSTEAFF; CDR3 DNA: TGTGCCAGCAGCCCCGGCAGGGTCAGCACTGAAGCTTTCTTT
D gene: TRBD2; clone size: NA; J gene: TRBJ2-5; V gene: TRBV19; CDR3 protein: CASSPVAGVETQYF; CDR3 DNA: TGTGCCAGTAGTCCGGTGGCGGGAGTAGAGACCCAGTACTTC
D gene: NA; clone size: NA; J gene: TRBJ1-1; V gene: TRBV28; CDR3 protein: CASSLTGYTEAFF; CDR3 DNA: TGTGCCAGCAGTTTAACAGGCTACACTGAAGCTTTCTTT
D gene: NA; clone size: NA; J gene: TRBJ2-4; V gene: TRBV28; CDR3 protein: CASREGGPTPKNIQYF; CDR3 DNA: TGTGCCAGCAGAGAGGGGGGACCAACCCCAAAAAACATTCAGTACTTC
D gene: NA; clone size: NA; J gene: TRBJ2-1; V gene: TRBV19; CDR3 protein: CASSPSPGSYNEQFF; CDR3 DNA: TGTGCCAGTAGTCCCTCACCAGGCTCCTACAATGAGCAGTTCTTC
D gene: TRBD2; clone size: NA; J gene: TRBJ2-1; V gene: TRBV28; CDR3 protein: CASSPSPSGRSGEQFF; CDR3 DNA: TGTGCCAGCAGCCCCTCCCCTAGCGGGAGGTCGGGTGAGCAGTTCTTC
D gene: TRBD1; clone size: NA; J gene: TRBJ2-7; V gene: TRBV18; CDR3 protein: CASSPIPPGTGAYEQYF; CDR3 DNA: TGTGCCAGCTCTCCCATTCCCCCCGGGACAGGGGCCTACGAGCAGTACTTC
D gene: TRBD2; clone size: NA; J gene: TRBJ2-1; V gene: TRBV7-2; CDR3 protein: CASSFDRDYLGEEQFF; CDR3 DNA: TGTGCCAGCAGCTTCGACCGGGACTACCTCGGGGAGGAGCAGTTCTTC
D gene: TRBD2; clone size: NA; J gene: TRBJ2-3; V gene: TRBV5-4; CDR3 protein: CASSGGLAGVLDTQYF; CDR3 DNA: TGTGCCAGCAGCGGGGGCCTAGCGGGAGTTTTAGATACGCAGTATTTT
D gene: NA; clone size: once; J gene: TRBJ1-4; V gene: TRBV28; CDR3 protein: CASSSTRIPFF; CDR3 DNA: TGTGCCAGCAGTTCTACCCGGATCCCATTTTTT
D gene: TRBD2; clone size: few; J gene: TRBJ2-3; V gene: TRBV7-3; CDR3 protein: CASSFSGGADTQYF; CDR3 DNA: TGTGCCAGCAGCTTTTCGGGAGGTGCTGATACGCAGTATTTT
D gene: NA; clone size: NA; J gene: TRBJ2-7; V gene: TRBV21-1; CDR3 protein: CASSKRMAGLADLYEQYF; CDR3 DNA: TGTGCCAGCAGCAAAAGAATGGCGGGACTAGCGGACCTCTACGAGCAGTACTTC
D gene: NA; clone size: NA; J gene: TRBJ2-3; V gene: TRBV29-1; CDR3 protein: CSARDSTDTQYF; CDR3 DNA: TGCAGCGCCCGGGACAGCACAGATACGCAGTATTTT
D gene: NA; clone size: NA; J gene: TRBJ2-7; V gene: TRBV27; CDR3 protein: CASSFHGPYEQYF; CDR3 DNA: TGTGCCAGCAGTTTCCATGGACCTTACGAGCAGTACTTC
D gene: NA; clone size: NA; J gene: TRBJ1-3; V gene: TRBV30; CDR3 protein: CAWTGTLGNTIYF; CDR3 DNA: TGTGCCTGGACCGGGACCCTTGGAAACACCATATATTTT
D gene: NA; clone size: once; J gene: TRBJ1-2; V gene: TRBV7-9; CDR3 protein: CASSLALYYTF; CDR3 DNA: TGTGCCAGCAGCTTAGCGCTCTACTACACCTTC
D gene: TRBD2; clone size: NA; J gene: TRBJ2-2; V gene: TRBV27; CDR3 protein: CASKRGSVSTGELFF; CDR3 DNA: TGTGCCAGCAAGCGCGGGAGTGTAAGCACCGGGGAGCTGTTTTTT
D gene: NA; clone size: NA; J gene: TRBJ2-5; V gene: TRBV11-2; CDR3 protein: CASSPRGGILETQYF; CDR3 DNA: TGTGCCAGCAGCCCCAGGGGGGGGATCCTGGAGACCCAGTACTTC
D gene: TRBD2; clone size: NA; J gene: TRBJ2-3; V gene: TRBV11-2; CDR3 protein: CASSRGLGSTDTQYF; CDR3 DNA: TGTGCCAGCAGCCGAGGACTAGGGAGCACAGATACGCAGTATTTT
D gene: NA; clone size: NA; J gene: TRBJ2-1; V gene: TRBV11-1; CDR3 protein: CASSLARGTYNEQFF; CDR3 DNA: TGTGCCAGCAGCTTAGCGCGGGGCACTTACAATGAGCAGTTCTTC
D gene: TRBD1; clone size: NA; J gene: TRBJ2-1; V gene: TRBV18; CDR3 protein: CASSVDRDNEQFF; CDR3 DNA: TGTGCCAGCTCAGTCGACAGGGACAATGAGCAGTTCTTC
D gene: NA; clone size: NA; J gene: TRBJ2-3; V gene: TRBV18; CDR3 protein: CASAPGRFSTDTQYF; CDR3 DNA: TGTGCCAGCGCCCCGGGAAGATTTAGCACAGATACGCAGTATTTT
D gene: NA; clone size: NA; J gene: TRBJ1-5; V gene: TRBV5-1; CDR3 protein: CASSIGPLGNQPQHF; CDR3 DNA: TGCGCCAGCAGCATCGGGCCTCTGGGGAATCAGCCCCAGCATTTT
D gene: NA; clone size: NA; J gene: TRBJ1-2; V gene: TRBV15; CDR3 protein: CATSVSGGFGYTF; CDR3 DNA: TGTGCCACCAGCGTTAGCGGGGGGTTCGGCTACACCTTC
D gene: NA; clone size: NA; J gene: TRBJ2-1; V gene: TRBV11-1; CDR3 protein: CASSVEGHYNEQFF; CDR3 DNA: TGTGCCAGCAGCGTAGAGGGACATTACAATGAGCAGTTCTTC
D gene: NA; clone size: NA; J gene: TRBJ2-1; V gene: TRBV27; CDR3 protein: CASSLWFGQYNEQFF; CDR3 DNA: TGTGCCAGCAGCCTCTGGTTCGGCCAATACAATGAGCAGTTCTTC
D gene: NA; clone size: NA; J gene: TRBJ1-5; V gene: TRBV6-1; CDR3 protein: CASSEHYSNQPQHF; CDR3 DNA: TGTGCCAGCAGTGAACACTATAGCAATCAGCCCCAGCATTTT
D gene: NA; clone size: many; J gene: TRBJ2-1; V gene: TRBV11-2; CDR3 protein: CASSRRGDSSYNEQFF; CDR3 DNA: TGTGCCAGCAGCCGTAGGGGGGATAGCTCCTACAATGAGCAGTTCTTC
D gene: NA; clone size: NA; J gene: TRBJ2-5; V gene: TRBV25-1; CDR3 protein: CASSEWSGETQYF; CDR3 DNA: TGTGCCAGCAGTGAATGGTCCGGGGAGACCCAGTACTTC
D gene: TRBD2; clone size: NA; J gene: TRBJ2-5; V gene: TRBV7-9; CDR3 protein: CASSAPGDASGRVTQYF; CDR3 DNA: TGTGCCAGCAGCGCCCCGGGAGATGCTAGCGGGAGAGTAACCCAGTACTTC
D gene: NA; clone size: few; J gene: TRBJ2-4; V gene: TRBV9; CDR3 protein: CASSVGGAKNIQYF; CDR3 DNA: TGTGCCAGCAGCGTGGGGGGAGCCAAAAACATTCAGTACTTC
D gene: NA; clone size: once; J gene: TRBJ2-3; V gene: TRBV15; CDR3 protein: CATSRDNGADTQYF; CDR3 DNA: TGTGCCACCAGCAGAGATAATGGGGCAGATACGCAGTATTTT